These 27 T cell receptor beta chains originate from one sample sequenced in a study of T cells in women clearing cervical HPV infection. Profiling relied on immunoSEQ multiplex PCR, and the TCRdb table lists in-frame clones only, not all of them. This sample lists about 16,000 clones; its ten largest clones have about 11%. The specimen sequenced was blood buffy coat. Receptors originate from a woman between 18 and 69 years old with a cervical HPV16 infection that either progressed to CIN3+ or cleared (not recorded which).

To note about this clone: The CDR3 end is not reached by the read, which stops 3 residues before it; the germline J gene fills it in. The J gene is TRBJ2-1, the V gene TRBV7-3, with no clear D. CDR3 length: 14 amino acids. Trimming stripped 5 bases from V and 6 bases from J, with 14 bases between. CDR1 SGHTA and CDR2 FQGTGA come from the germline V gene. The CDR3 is CASSPLRASNEQFF. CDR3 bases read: TGTGCCAGCAGCCCTCTTCGAGCGTCCAATGAG.

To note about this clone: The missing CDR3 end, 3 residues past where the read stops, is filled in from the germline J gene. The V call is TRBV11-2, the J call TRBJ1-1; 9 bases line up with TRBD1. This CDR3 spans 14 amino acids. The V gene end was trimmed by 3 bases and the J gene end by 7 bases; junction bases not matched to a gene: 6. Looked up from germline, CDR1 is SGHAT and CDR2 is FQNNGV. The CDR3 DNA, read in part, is TGTGCCAGCAGCTTTTTACAGGGGGCTGGTGAA. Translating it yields CASSFLQGAGE. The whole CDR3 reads CASSFLQGAGEAFF.

The DNA read from the CDR3 is TGCAGTGCTAGATATGTCACAGATACG. It encodes CSARYVTDT. Given in full, the CDR3 is CSARYVTDTQYF. The rearrangement links TRBV20-1 to TRBJ2-3; D gene ambiguous. The sequence runs out 3 residues before the end of the CDR3; the remainder is reconstructed from the germline J gene. Germline CDR1 DFQATT, CDR2 SNEGSKA (reference sequence). V was cut by 2 bases and J by 2 bases, with 5 bases left in between. The CDR3 covers 12 residues.

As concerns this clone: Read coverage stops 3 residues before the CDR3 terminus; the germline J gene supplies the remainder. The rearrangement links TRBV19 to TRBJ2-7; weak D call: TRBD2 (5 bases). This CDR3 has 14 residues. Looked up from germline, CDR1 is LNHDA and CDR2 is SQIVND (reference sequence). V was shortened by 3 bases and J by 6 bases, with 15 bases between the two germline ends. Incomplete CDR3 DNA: TGTGCCAGTAGTATTAATGACTACCGGGCCGAG. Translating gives CASSINDYRAE. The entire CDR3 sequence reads CASSINDYRAEQYF.

The CDR3 sequence: CASSLGTFPNTEAFF. Incomplete CDR3 DNA: TGTGCCAGCTCACTTGGGACTTTTCCGAACACTGAA. This chain joins TRBV18 and TRBJ1-1; a weak D match, TRBD1 (5 bases). The CDR3 goes on 3 residues after the read ends, and that part is filled in from the germline J gene. This CDR3 contains 15 residues. V lost 4 bases and J 1 base, leaving 13 bases between the germline ends. The germline gives CDR1 KGHSH, CDR2 LQKENI.

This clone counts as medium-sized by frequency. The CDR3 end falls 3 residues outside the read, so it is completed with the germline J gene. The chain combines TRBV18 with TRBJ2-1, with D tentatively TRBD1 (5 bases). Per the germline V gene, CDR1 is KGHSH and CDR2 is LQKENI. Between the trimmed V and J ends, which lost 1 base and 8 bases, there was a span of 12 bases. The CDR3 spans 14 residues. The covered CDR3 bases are TGTGCCAGCTCACCACAAGGGGCTGGCGATGAG. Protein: CASSPQGAGDE. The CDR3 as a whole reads CASSPQGAGDEQFF.

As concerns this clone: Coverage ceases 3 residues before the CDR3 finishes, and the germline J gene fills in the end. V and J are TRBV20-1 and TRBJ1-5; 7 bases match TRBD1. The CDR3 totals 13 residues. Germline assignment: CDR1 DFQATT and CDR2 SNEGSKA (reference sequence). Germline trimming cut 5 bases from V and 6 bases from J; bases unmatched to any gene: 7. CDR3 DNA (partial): TGCAGTGCTCGGACAGGAAAGGGTCAGCCC. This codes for CSARTGKGQP. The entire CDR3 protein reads CSARTGKGQPQHF.

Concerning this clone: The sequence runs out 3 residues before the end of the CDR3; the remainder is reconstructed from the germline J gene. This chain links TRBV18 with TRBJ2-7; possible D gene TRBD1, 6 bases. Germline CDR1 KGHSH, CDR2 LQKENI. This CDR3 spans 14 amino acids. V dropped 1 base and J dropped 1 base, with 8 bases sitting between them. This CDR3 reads CASSPQQGSYEQYF. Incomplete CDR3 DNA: TGTGCCAGCTCACCACAACAGGGATCCTACGAG.

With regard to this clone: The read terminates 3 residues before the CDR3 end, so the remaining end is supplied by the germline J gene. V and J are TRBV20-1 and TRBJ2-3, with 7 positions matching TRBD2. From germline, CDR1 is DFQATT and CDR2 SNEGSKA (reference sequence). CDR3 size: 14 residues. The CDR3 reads CSASLAGVEETQYF. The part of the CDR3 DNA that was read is TGCAGTGCTAGTCTGGCGGGAGTGGAAGAGACG.

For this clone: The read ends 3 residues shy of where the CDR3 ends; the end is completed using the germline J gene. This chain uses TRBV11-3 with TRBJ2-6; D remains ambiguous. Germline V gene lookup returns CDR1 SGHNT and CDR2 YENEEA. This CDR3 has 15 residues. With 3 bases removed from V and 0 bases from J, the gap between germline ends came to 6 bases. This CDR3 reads CASSFRDSGANVLTF. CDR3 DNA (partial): TGTGCCAGCAGCTTCAGAGACTCTGGGGCCAACGTC.

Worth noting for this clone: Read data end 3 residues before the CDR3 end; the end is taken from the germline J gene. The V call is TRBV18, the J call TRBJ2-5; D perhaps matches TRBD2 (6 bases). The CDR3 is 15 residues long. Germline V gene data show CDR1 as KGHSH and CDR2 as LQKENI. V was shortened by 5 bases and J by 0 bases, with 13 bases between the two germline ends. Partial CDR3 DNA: TGTGCCAGCTCAGGGGACTCTTGGTACCAAGAGACC. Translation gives CASSGDSWYQET. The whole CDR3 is CASSGDSWYQETQYF.

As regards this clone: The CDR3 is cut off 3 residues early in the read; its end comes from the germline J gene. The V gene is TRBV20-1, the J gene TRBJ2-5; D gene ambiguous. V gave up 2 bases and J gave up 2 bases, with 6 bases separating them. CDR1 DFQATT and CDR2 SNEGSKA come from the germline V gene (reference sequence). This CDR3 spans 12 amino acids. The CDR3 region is CSARYSQETQYF. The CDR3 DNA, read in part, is TGCAGTGCTAGATACTCGCAAGAGACC.

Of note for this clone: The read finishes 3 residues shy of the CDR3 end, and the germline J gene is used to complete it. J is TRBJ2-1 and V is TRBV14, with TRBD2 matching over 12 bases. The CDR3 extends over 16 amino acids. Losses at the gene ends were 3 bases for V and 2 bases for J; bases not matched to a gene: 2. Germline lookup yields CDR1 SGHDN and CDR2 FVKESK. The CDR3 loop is CASSQLAGGPYNEQFF. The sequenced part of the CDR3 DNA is TGTGCCAGCAGCCAGCTAGCGGGGGGGCCCTACAATGAG.

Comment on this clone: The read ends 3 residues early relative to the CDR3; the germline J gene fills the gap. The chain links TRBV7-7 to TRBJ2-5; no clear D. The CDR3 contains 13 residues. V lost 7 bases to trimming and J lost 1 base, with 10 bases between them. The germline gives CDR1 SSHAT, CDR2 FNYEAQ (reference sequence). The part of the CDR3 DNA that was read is TGTGCCAGCACCCCACTCGGCCAAGAGACC. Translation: CASTPLGQET. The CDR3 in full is CASTPLGQETQYF.

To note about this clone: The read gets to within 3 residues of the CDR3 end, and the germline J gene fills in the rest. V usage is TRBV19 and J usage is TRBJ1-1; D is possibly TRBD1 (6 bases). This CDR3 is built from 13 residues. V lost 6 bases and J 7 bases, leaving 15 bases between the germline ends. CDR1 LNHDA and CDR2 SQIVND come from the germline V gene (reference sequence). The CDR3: CASRWEGVGEAFF. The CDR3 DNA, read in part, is TGTGCCAGTAGGTGGGAGGGGGTAGGTGAA.

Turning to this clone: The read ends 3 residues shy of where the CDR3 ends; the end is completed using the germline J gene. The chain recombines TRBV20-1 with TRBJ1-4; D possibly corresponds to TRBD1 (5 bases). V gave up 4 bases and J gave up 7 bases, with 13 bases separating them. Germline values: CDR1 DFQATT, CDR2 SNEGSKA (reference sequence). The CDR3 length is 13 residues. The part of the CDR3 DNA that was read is TGCAGTGCTACGGACATGGTGGGTGAAAAA. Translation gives CSATDMVGEK. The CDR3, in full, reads CSATDMVGEKLFF.

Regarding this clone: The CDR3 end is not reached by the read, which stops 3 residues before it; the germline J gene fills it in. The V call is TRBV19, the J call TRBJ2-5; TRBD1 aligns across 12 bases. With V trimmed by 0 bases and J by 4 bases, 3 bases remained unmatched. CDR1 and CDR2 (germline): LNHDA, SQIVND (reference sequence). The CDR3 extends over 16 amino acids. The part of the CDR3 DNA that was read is TGTGCCAGTAGTATAGAAGGGACAGGGGGCATAGAGACC. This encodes CASSIEGTGGIET. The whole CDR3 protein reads CASSIEGTGGIETQYF.

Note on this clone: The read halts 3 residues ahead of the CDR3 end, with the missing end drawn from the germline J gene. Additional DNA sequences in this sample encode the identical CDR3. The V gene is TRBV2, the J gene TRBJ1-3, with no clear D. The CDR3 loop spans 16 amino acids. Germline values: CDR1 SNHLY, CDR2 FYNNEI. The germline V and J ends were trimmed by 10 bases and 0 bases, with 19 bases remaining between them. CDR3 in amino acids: CATQTRLKLSGNTIYF. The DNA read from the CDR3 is TGTGCCACCCAAACTAGACTGAAGCTCTCTGGAAACACC.

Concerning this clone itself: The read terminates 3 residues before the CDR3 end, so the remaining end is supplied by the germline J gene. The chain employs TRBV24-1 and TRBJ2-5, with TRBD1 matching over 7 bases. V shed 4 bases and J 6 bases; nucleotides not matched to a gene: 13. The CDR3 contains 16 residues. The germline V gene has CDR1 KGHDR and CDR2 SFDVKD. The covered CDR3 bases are TGTGCCACCAGTGAACCTAGACAGGGCGGTAGTAAGACC. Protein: CATSEPRQGGSKT. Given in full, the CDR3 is CATSEPRQGGSKTQYF.

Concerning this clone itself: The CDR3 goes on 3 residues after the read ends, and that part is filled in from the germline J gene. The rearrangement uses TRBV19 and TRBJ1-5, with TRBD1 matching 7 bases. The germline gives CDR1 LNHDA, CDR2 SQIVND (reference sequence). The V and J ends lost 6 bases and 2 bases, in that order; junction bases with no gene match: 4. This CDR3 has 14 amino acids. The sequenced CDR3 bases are TGTGCCAGTAGCCAGGGGGGAGGCAATCAGCCC. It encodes CASSQGGGNQP. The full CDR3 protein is CASSQGGGNQPQHF. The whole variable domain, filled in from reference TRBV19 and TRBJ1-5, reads DGGITQSPKYLFRKEGQNVTLSCEQNLNHDAMYWYRQDPGQGLRLIYYSQIVNDFQKGDIAEGYSVSREKKESFPLTVTSAQKNPTAFYLCASSQGGGNQPQHFGDGTRLSIL.

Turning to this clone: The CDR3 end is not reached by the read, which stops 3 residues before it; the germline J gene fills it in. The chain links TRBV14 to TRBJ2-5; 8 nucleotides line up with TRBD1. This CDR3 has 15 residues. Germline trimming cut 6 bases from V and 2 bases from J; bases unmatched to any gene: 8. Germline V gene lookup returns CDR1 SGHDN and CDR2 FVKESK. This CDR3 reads CASSPGQGRQETQYF. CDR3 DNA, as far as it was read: TGTGCCAGCAGTCCTGGACAGGGCAGACAAGAGACC. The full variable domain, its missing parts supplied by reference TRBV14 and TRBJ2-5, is EAGVTQFPSHSVIEKGQTVTLRCDPISGHDNLYWYRRVMGKEIKFLLHFVKESKQDESGMPNNRFLAERTGGTYSTLKVQPAELEDSGVYFCASSPGQGRQETQYFGPGTRLLVL.

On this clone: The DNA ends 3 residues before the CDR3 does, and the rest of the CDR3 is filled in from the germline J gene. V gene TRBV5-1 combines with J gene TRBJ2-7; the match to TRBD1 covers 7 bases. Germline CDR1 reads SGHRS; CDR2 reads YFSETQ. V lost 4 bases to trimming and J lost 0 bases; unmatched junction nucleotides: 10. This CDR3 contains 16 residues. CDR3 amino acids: CASSLTTGVSSYEQYF. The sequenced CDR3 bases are TGCGCCAGCAGCCTGACTACAGGGGTCAGCTCCTACGAG.

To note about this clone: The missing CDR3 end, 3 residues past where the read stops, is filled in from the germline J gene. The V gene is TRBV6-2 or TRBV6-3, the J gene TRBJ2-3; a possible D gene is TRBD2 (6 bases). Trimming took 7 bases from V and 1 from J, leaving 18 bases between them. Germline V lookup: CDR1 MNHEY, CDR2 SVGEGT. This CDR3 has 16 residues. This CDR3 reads CASIDPRGSRTDTQYF. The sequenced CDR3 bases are TGTGCCAGCATCGACCCCCGGGGGAGTCGCACAGATACG.

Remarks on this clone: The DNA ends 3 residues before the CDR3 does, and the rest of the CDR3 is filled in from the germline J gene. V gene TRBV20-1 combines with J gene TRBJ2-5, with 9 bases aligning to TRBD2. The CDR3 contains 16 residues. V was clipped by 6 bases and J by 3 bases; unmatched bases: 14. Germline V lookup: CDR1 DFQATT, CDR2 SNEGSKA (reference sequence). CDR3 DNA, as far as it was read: TGCAGTGCCTCGAGGGCCGGGACTAGCCGAAAAGAGACC. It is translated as CSASRAGTSRKET. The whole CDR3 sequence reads CSASRAGTSRKETQYF.

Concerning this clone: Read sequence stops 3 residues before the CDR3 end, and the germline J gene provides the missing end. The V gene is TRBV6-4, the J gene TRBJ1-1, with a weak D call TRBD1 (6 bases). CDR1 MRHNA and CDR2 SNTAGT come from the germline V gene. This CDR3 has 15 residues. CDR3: CASSPRVGAGERAFF. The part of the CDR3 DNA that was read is TGTGCCAGCAGCCCACGGGTCGGGGCAGGGGAGCGA.

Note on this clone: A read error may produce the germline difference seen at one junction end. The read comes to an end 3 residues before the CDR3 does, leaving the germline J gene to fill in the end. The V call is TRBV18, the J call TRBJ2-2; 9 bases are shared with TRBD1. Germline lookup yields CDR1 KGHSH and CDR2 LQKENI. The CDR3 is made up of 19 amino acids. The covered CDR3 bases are TGTGCCAGCTCCCCACGGACAGGGGCTACTAGATGGAACCCCGGGGAG. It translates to CASSPRTGATRWNPGE. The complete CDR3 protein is CASSPRTGATRWNPGELFF.

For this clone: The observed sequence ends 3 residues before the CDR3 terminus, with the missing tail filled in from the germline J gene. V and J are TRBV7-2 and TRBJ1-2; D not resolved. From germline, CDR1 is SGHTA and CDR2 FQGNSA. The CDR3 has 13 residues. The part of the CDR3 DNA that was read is TGTGCCAGCAGCTTAGCCCACACAGATACC. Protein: CASSLAHTDT. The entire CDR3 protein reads CASSLAHTDTYTF.